This entry lists 10 T cell receptor beta chains sequenced from one sample in a study of blood T cell repertoires in COVID-19. Generated by immunoSEQ multiplex PCR, the TCRdb table keeps only in-frame clones and is missing some. The sample lists roughly 100,000 clones, roughly four fifths occurring once. The material sequenced was peripheral blood. These receptors all come from a man aged 40-49 years with active or convalescent COVID-19.

The chain links TRBV2 to TRBJ2-1; a possible D gene is TRBD1 (6 bases). This CDR3 has 15 amino acids. Germline V gene data show CDR1 as SNHLY and CDR2 as FYNNEI. V lost 6 bases and J lost 0, with 12 bases in between. The CDR3 is CASSTGTSSYNEQFF. CDR3 DNA: TGTGCCAGCAGCACCGGGACATCCTCCTACAATGAGCAGTTCTTC. Together with reference TRBV2 and TRBJ2-1, the CDR3 gives the full variable domain: EPEVTQTPSHQVTQMGQEVILRCVPISNHLYFYWYRQILGQKVEFLVSFYNNEISEKSEIFDDQFSVERPDGSNFTLKIRSTKLEDSAMYFCASSTGTSSYNEQFFGPGTRLTVL.

The chain uses TRBV3-1 (or the pseudogene TRBV3-2) and TRBJ1-1; TRBD1 agrees at 8 bases. The CDR3 has 13 amino acids. Trimming cost V 2 bases and J 10 bases; bases outside gene matches: 6. Germline-derived CDR1 and CDR2 are LGHDT and YNNKEL (reference sequence). The DNA for the CDR3 is TGTGCCAGCAGCCAACACGGACAGGGCGTAGCTTTCTTT. Amino acid sequence: CASSQHGQGVAFF.

The chain is built from TRBV9 and TRBJ2-1, with TRBD2 matching 13 bases. The CDR3 runs to 15 residues. V lost 0 bases to trimming and J lost 8 bases; unmatched junction nucleotides: 2. In germline, CDR1 is SGDLS, CDR2 YYNGEE. The DNA for the CDR3 is TGTGCCAGCAGCGTAGGGGGACTAGCGGGACATGAGCAGTTCTTC. It specifies CASSVGGLAGHEQFF. The full variable domain, rest sourced from reference TRBV9 and TRBJ2-1, is DSGVTQTPKHLITATGQRVTLRCSPRSGDLSVYWYQQSLDQGLQFLIQYYNGEERAKGNILERFSAQQFPDLHSELNLSSLELGDSALYFCASSVGGLAGHEQFFGPGTRLTVL.

The chain recombines TRBV9 with TRBJ2-3, with TRBD2 matching over 12 bases. The trim removed 2 bases at V and 2 bases at J, leaving 3 bases unmatched. CDR3 length: 16 residues. Germline V gene data show CDR1 as SGDLS and CDR2 as YYNGEE. The CDR3 DNA reads TGTGCCAGCAGCGTCGGACTAGCGGGGAACACAGATACGCAGTATTTT. This codes for CASSVGLAGNTDTQYF.

CDR3 loop: CASSLRHMNNEKLFF. CDR3 in DNA: TGTGCCAGCAGCTTACGACATATGAATAACGAAAAACTGTTTTTT. The V call is TRBV5-5, the J call TRBJ1-4; D unresolved. Germline CDR1 and CDR2: SGHKS and YYEKEE (reference sequence). V was shortened by 2 bases and J by 8 bases, with 16 bases between the two germline ends. The CDR3 sequence is 15 residues long.

The rearrangement links TRBV2 to TRBJ1-5; 8 bases agree with TRBD1. The CDR3 is 15 amino acids. Germline-derived CDR1 and CDR2 are SNHLY and FYNNEI. With V trimmed by 6 bases and J by 0 bases, 4 bases remained unmatched. As DNA, the CDR3 is TGTGCCAGCAGAGGACAGGGATCTAGCAATCAGCCCCAGCATTTT. Translated: CASRGQGSSNQPQHF.

V gene TRBV4-3 combines with J gene TRBJ1-6, with 9 positions matching TRBD1. The germline gives CDR1 LGHNA, CDR2 YSLEER. CDR3 length equals 16 residues. V gave up 2 bases and J gave up 10 bases; unmatched junction bases: 9. The CDR3 nucleotides read TGCGCCAGCAGCCAAAAGACCGGGACAGGGAACTCACCCCTCCACTTT. Protein product: CASSQKTGTGNSPLHF.

The chain uses TRBV11-2 and TRBJ1-2, with 7 bases matching TRBD1. The V gene end was trimmed by 1 base and the J gene end by 5 bases; junction bases not matched to a gene: 13. Germline assignment: CDR1 SGHAT and CDR2 FQNNGV. The CDR3 extends over 17 amino acids. CDR3 nucleotide sequence: TGTGCCAGCAGCTTAGGGGGTGGAGGGGGCTTGAGGTATGGCTACACCTTC. It specifies CASSLGGGGGLRYGYTF.

This sequence joins TRBV5-1 and TRBJ1-2; D is undetermined. The CDR3 extends over 12 amino acids. With 0 bases removed from V and 8 bases from J, the gap between germline ends came to 8 bases. Germline V gives CDR1 SGHRS, CDR2 YFSETQ. CDR3 residues: CASSLEERGYTF. As DNA, the CDR3 is TGCGCCAGCAGCTTGGAAGAGAGGGGCTACACCTTC.

The chain carries TRBV9 and TRBJ1-6; tentatively, D is TRBD1 (5 bases). Germline-derived CDR1 and CDR2 are SGDLS and YYNGEE. This CDR3 region has 14 residues. Trimming took off 4 bases at V and 5 bases at J, with 10 bases between the two ends. CDR3 DNA sequence: TGTGCCAGCAGCTCGGGGGATAATAATTCACCCCTCCACTTT. It specifies CASSSGDNNSPLHF.